This T cell receptor (beta chain) was retrieved from a study of cytomegalovirus exposure and HLA in healthy donors. Findings of the study overall: Later work found that TCR association rates differed between HLA loci; DRB1 had the most and HLA-C the fewest. Later analysis demonstrated an association between a missense DCLRE1C variant and TCR beta V- and J-gene trimming. Sequences of the TCR beta chain were said to predict the HLA-A and HLA-B alleles of most subjects accurately.

Trimming pared 8 bases from V and 3 bases from J, leaving 10 bases between. The CDR3 sequence is 12 residues long. Germline assignment: CDR1 LNHDA and CDR2 SQIVND (reference sequence). This PCR relied on a set of 60 Vbeta primers and 13 Jbeta primers. Assay used: immunoSEQ multiplex PCR; TCRdb lists only in-frame clones, some missing. The sample data list approximately 200,000 clones. With regard to this clone: Its antigen remains unidentified.

Sequencing was performed on PBMCs. This clonotype originated in a boy aged 5-17 years in good health and CMV-seronegative. This chain joins TRBV19 and TRBJ1-2, with a possible D match to TRBD1 (5 bases). The CDR3 bases are TGTGCCAGTTCCCCCAGGGACTATGGCTACACCTTC. Translated: CASSPRDYGYTF.